The rows below give T cell receptor beta chains drawn from one sample of a study of cytomegalovirus exposure and HLA in healthy donors. TCRdb keeps only in-frame clones here, not all; method: immunoSEQ multiplex PCR. The sample lists 13,000 to 15,000 clones; 55% to 75% were seen once. The sequenced sample consisted of PBMCs. These receptors were obtained from a woman aged 45 to 65 in good health and CMV-seropositive. Each CDR3 is given with its conserved first and last residue. The D gene is left open where the match is weak. Part of the rows lack a size; the others show once, few, many or a class for expanded clones.

>NA|TRBJ1-2|TRBV5-1|NA
TGCGCCAGCAGCTTGAAGTCCTACGCTAACTATGGCTACACCTTC
CASSLKSYANYGYTF
>many|TRBJ2-3|TRBV10-2|NA
TGCGCCAGCAGGACGGACTCTAGCACAGATACGCAGTATTTT
CASRTDSSTDTQYF
>NA|TRBJ1-1|TRBV19|TRBD1
TGTGCCAGTAGTATTGGACAGGGCAGAGCTTTCTTT
CASSIGQGRAFF
>NA|TRBJ1-1|TRBV30|TRBD1
TGTGCCTGGAGCAGGGGGATAGCTGAAGCTTTCTTT
CAWSRGIAEAFF
>NA|TRBJ2-7|TRBV11-2|NA
TGTGCCAGCAGCTTAATCATTGCGGGAAGCTACGAGCAGTACTTC
CASSLIIAGSYEQYF
>NA|TRBJ1-5|TRBV28|NA
TGTGCCAGCAGTTATGCGGTACTTCAGCCCCAGCATTTT
CASSYAVLQPQHF
>NA|TRBJ2-3|TRBV30|NA
TGTGCCTGGAGCGAGTCGACAGATACGCAGTATTTT
CAWSESTDTQYF
>once|TRBJ2-5|TRBV10-1|TRBD2
TGCGCCAGCACAAGGACTAGCGGGAGGAAAGAGACCCAGTACTTC
CASTRTSGRKETQYF
>medium-sized|TRBJ2-3|TRBV6-4|TRBD2
TGTGCCAGCAGTGAGGGACTAGCGGGAGGAGATACGCAGTATTTT
CASSEGLAGGDTQYF
>few|TRBJ2-7|TRBV6-5|NA
TGTGCCAGCAGTTATTCGGGGGTCTACGAGCAGTACTTC
CASSYSGVYEQYF
>NA|TRBJ2-1|TRBV29-1|NA
TGCAGCGTTGACGTGAATGAGCAGTTCTTC
CSVDVNEQFF
>few|TRBJ1-1|TRBV6-1|TRBD1
TGTGCCAGCAGTAAAGACAGGGGAGCTGAAGCTTTCTTT
CASSKDRGAEAFF
>few|TRBJ2-4|TRBV11-2|NA
TGTGCCAGCAGCTTGGGCGGGGTAGCCAAAAACATTCAGTACTTC
CASSLGGVAKNIQYF
>once|TRBJ2-5|TRBV7-2|NA
TGTGCCAGCAGCTTCACAGTACAAGAGACCCAGTACTTC
CASSFTVQETQYF
>NA|TRBJ1-4|TRBV6-5|TRBD1
TGTGCCAGCAGTTACTCCGGGACAGGCCTTGAAAAACTGTTTTTT
CASSYSGTGLEKLFF
>NA|TRBJ1-2|TRBV7-9|NA
TGTGCCAGCAGGATAGGGGCCGTTGCTGGGGGCTACACCTTC
CASRIGAVAGGYTF
>NA|TRBJ2-3|TRBV9|NA
TGTGCCAGCAGCACCACAGGGACAGATACGCAGTATTTT
CASSTTGTDTQYF
>NA|TRBJ1-2|TRBV5-1|NA
TGCGCCAGCAGCTGGAGGGGAGATGGCTACACCTTC
CASSWRGDGYTF
>few|TRBJ1-1|TRBV7-9|NA
TGTGCCAGCACCTCCGAGACACCGAACACTGAAGCTTTCTTT
CASTSETPNTEAFF
>few|TRBJ2-2|TRBV7-2|TRBD1
TGTGCCAGCAGCCTGGACAGGGGGAAAACCGGGGAGCTGTTTTTT
CASSLDRGKTGELFF
>few|TRBJ2-7|TRBV10-3|NA
TGTGCCATCAGTGACAGGGAAACCTACGAGCAGTACTTC
CAISDRETYEQYF
>NA|TRBJ1-1|TRBV6-1|NA
TGTGCCAGCGGTCTGTGGCAGGGCGAAAACACTGAAGCTTTCTTT
CASGLWQGENTEAFF
>NA|TRBJ2-7|TRBV29-1|TRBD1
TGCAGCGTGATCCAGGGGGTCTACGAGCAGTACTTC
CSVIQGVYEQYF
>NA|TRBJ1-3|TRBV4-2|NA
TGTGCCAGCAGCCAAGAAGGGGCCGCCAGCTCTGGAAACACCATATATTTT
CASSQEGAASSGNTIYF
>few|TRBJ1-1|TRBV21-1|NA
TGTGCCAGCAGGCAGGGGACCTACACTGAAGCTTTCTTT
CASRQGTYTEAFF
>few|TRBJ2-7|TRBV10-3|TRBD1
TGTGCCATCAGATCGGACAGGGCCTACGAGCAGTACTTC
CAIRSDRAYEQYF
>few|TRBJ2-5|TRBV11-2|TRBD2
TGTGCCAGCAGCTTGGGTATAGCGGGAGCGGAGACCCAGTACTTC
CASSLGIAGAETQYF
>NA|TRBJ2-1|TRBV18|NA
TGTGCCAGCTCACCAACCGGGGTCTACAATGAGCAGTTCTTC
CASSPTGVYNEQFF
>NA|TRBJ2-1|TRBV7-9|TRBD1
TGTGCCAGCAGCTTAGGGGACAGGGATGAGCAGTTCTTC
CASSLGDRDEQFF
>NA|TRBJ2-7|TRBV10-3|NA
TGTGCCATCAAGGAAGGGACTTACTACGAGCAGTACTTC
CAIKEGTYYEQYF
>few|TRBJ2-7|TRBV30|TRBD2
TGTGCCTGGAGTCCTAGCGGGAGTACTTACGAGCAGTACTTC
CAWSPSGSTYEQYF
>few|TRBJ1-2|TRBV12-2|NA
TGTGCAAGTCGCTTAGCTCGGGACAGTTCTGGCTACACCTTC
CASRLARDSSGYTF
>few|TRBJ2-6|TRBV4-1|NA
TGCGCCAGCAGCCCTCTGGGGAGCGCCAGCTCTGGGGCCAACGTCCTGACTTTC
CASSPLGSASSGANVLTF
>NA|TRBJ2-1|TRBV7-2|NA
TGTGCCAGCAGCTGGAGCGGCTCTTCGAAAGATGAGCAGTTCTTC
CASSWSGSSKDEQFF
>NA|TRBJ2-3|TRBV11-3|NA
TGTGCCAGCAGCTTAGCGGGGAACACAGATACGCAGTATTTT
CASSLAGNTDTQYF
>NA|TRBJ2-7|TRBV27|TRBD2
TGTGCCACTACTAGCGGGTCGTCCGAGCAGTACTTC
CATTSGSSEQYF
>NA|TRBJ1-1|TRBV6-5|NA
TGTGCCAGCAGTTACTCGGGGCGGAACACTGAAGCTTTCTTT
CASSYSGRNTEAFF
>NA|TRBJ2-7|TRBV5-1|TRBD1
TGCGCCAGTTCGACAGGGGGATCCTACGAGCAGTACTTC
CASSTGGSYEQYF
>NA|TRBJ2-5|TRBV29-1|NA
TGCAGCGTTCAAGTCGACCAAGAGACCCAGTACTTC
CSVQVDQETQYF
>NA|TRBJ2-2|TRBV14|TRBD2
TGTGCCAGCAGCCAGGTCAGCGGGAAGTGGAACACCGGGGAGCTGTTTTTT
CASSQVSGKWNTGELFF
>NA|TRBJ1-2|TRBV9|NA
TGTGCCAGCAGCGTAGGAGACAGACATGGCTACACCTTC
CASSVGDRHGYTF
>few|TRBJ2-7|TRBV29-1|TRBD1
TGCAGCGCCCAGACAGGGTACGAGCAGTACTTC
CSAQTGYEQYF
>NA|TRBJ2-3|TRBV6-4|TRBD1
TGTGCCAGCAGTGACTCGACAGGGGCAGATACGCAGTATTTT
CASSDSTGADTQYF
>NA|TRBJ2-7|TRBV29-1|TRBD1
TGCAGCGTTTCCGGGACAGGGTTTTACGAGCAGTACTTC
CSVSGTGFYEQYF
>NA|TRBJ2-7|TRBV6-5|NA
TGTGCCAGCAGGGCTTTCCGGGGCGAGCAGTACTTC
CASRAFRGEQYF
>few|TRBJ1-4|TRBV6-5|TRBD1
TGTGCCAGCAGTTCAAGACAGGGGGCTTTTGGAAAACTGTTTTTT
CASSSRQGAFGKLFF
>NA|TRBJ2-7|TRBV6-5|NA
TGTGCCAGCAGTTACTCGGAGGGGCAGCCCTGGAACTTC
CASSYSEGQPWNF
>few|TRBJ2-7|TRBV7-2|NA
TGTGCCAGCAGCCCGGACAGCTCCTACGAGCAGTACTTC
CASSPDSSYEQYF
>NA|TRBJ1-2|TRBV4-2|TRBD1
TGTGCCAGCAGCCAAGATATGGGACAGGGGGATGGCTACACCTTC
CASSQDMGQGDGYTF
>few|TRBJ2-7|TRBV7-3|TRBD1
TGTGCCAGCAGCAAGGACAGGGGGGACTACGAGCAGTACTTC
CASSKDRGDYEQYF
>NA|TRBJ2-2|TRBV4-1|TRBD2
TGCGCCAGCAGCCAGTCTCCCCTGCTAGCGGGAGCGCCGAACACCGGGGAGCTGTTTTTT
CASSQSPLLAGAPNTGELFF